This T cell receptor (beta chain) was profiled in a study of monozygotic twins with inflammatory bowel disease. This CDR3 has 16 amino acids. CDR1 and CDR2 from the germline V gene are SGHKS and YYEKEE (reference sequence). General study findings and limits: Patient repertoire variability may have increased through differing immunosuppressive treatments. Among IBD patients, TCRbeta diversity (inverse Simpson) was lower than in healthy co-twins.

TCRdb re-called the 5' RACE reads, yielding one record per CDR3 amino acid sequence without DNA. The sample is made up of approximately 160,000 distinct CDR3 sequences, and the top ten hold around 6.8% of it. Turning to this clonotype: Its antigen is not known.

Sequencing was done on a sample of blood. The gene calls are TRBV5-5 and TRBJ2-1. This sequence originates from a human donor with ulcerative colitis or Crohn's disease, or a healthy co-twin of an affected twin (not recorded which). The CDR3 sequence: CASSFLADSSYNEQFF.